This T cell receptor (beta chain) was sequenced in a study of blood T cell repertoires in COVID-19. Study at large: The samples span acute and convalescent COVID-19 from the United States, Italy and Spain. The cDNA or gDNA used as material had been derived from T cells, B-cell-depleted T cells, or PBMCs.

Measured with immunoSEQ multiplex PCR; TCRdb has only the in-frame clones, and not every one. The top ten hold about 2.5% of the sample, which has fewer than 200,000 clones, around nine tenths seen once. Seattle patients were enrolled during active infection and followed longitudinally. V was trimmed by 1 base and J by 5 bases, leaving 8 bases between them. There are 14 residues in the CDR3. Germline lookup yields CDR1 LNHNV and CDR2 YYDKDF (reference sequence). The sequence was collected from a woman aged 80 or over with COVID-19, enrolled during active disease. V usage is TRBV15 and J usage is TRBJ1-4; no firm D call. The sequencing input was peripheral blood. The DNA for the CDR3 is TGTGCCACCAGCAGAGGTCACACAAATGAAAAACTGTTTTTT. Protein product: CATSRGHTNEKLFF.